Following are 13 T cell receptor beta chains from one sample sequenced in a study of OX40 agonist ivuxolimab in advanced cancers. The table came from immunoSEQ multiplex PCR; TCRdb's copy has only in-frame clones and leaves some out. The sample carries some 60,000 clones, about 85% recorded once. The sequencing here drew on CD4+ or CD8+ T cells sorted from blood, taken in a trial of the OX40 agonist ivuxolimab. The receptors derive from an adult with an advanced solid tumor such as melanoma, head and neck, liver or kidney cancer.

J is TRBJ1-2 and V is TRBV18, with D tentatively TRBD1 (5 bases). Looked up from germline, CDR1 is KGHSH and CDR2 is LQKENI. V was shortened by 2 bases and J by 5 bases, with 15 bases between the two germline ends. There are 15 residues in the CDR3. The CDR3 region is CASSPELPRVYGYTF. CDR3 nucleotide sequence: TGTGCCAGCTCACCAGAGTTGCCCAGGGTTTATGGCTACACCTTC.

The chain combines TRBV6-4 with TRBJ2-1; possibly TRBD2 for D (5 bases). Germline assignment: CDR1 MRHNA and CDR2 SNTAGT. Trimming stripped 0 bases from V and 6 bases from J, with 21 bases between. The CDR3 sequence is 18 residues long. In DNA, the CDR3 is TGTGCCAGCAGTGACTCCCCAGGCGGGCCCACACAAATCAATGAGCAGTTCTTC. Protein product: CASSDSPGGPTQINEQFF.

A single count supports this clone. J is TRBJ1-1 and V is TRBV29-1; 8 bases are a match to TRBD1. V lost 6 bases and J lost 2; bases outside the gene matches: 5. CDR3 length: 13 residues. The germline gives CDR1 SQVTM, CDR2 ANQGSEA. CDR3 region: CSVDRGINTEAFF. The CDR3 DNA reads as TGCAGCGTCGACAGGGGAATAAACACTGAAGCTTTCTTT.

The chain links TRBV5-1 to TRBJ2-4, with TRBD1 matching 11 bases. The CDR3 is made up of 17 amino acids. In germline, CDR1 is SGHRS, CDR2 YFSETQ. V shed 4 bases, J shed 1 base, and the junction held 7 bases outside the gene matches. The CDR3 DNA follows: TGCGCCAGCAGCCCCGGGACAGGGGGTGAGGCCAAAAACATTCAGTACTTC. This gives the protein CASSPGTGGEAKNIQYF.

This clone occurred a few times. This chain joins TRBV7-8 and TRBJ2-3, with TRBD2 identical over 8 bases. CDR1 and CDR2 from the germline V gene are SGHVS and FQNEAQ. V shed 6 bases, J shed 4 bases, and the junction held 6 bases outside the gene matches. The CDR3 length is 14 residues. CDR3 amino acids: CASRLTGGSDTQYF. Written as DNA, the CDR3 is TGTGCCAGCAGACTCACGGGGGGGTCAGATACGCAGTATTTT.

This clone has just one count. This chain joins TRBV29-1 and TRBJ1-1; D gene uncertain. The V and J ends lost 6 bases and 3 bases respectively, with 11 bases between them. Germline-derived CDR1 and CDR2 are SQVTM and ANQGSEA. CDR3 length equals 12 residues. The CDR3 DNA sequence: TGCAGCGTCCGGAGTGGGGACACTGAAGCTTTCTTT. Translated, it gives CSVRSGDTEAFF. The whole variable domain, filled in from reference TRBV29-1 and TRBJ1-1, reads SAVISQKPSRDICQRGTSLTIQCQVDSQVTMMFWYRQQPGQSLTLIATANQGSEATYESGFVIDKFPISRPNLTFSTLTVSNMSPEDSSIYLCSVRSGDTEAFFGQGTRLTVV.

The chain recombines TRBV6-6 with TRBJ1-5, with 10 positions matching TRBD1. This CDR3 comprises 16 residues. V lost 0 bases and J lost 2; bases outside the gene matches: 1. From germline, CDR1 is MNHNY and CDR2 SVGAGI (reference sequence). The CDR3 sequence is CASSYSGTGGNQPQHF. CDR3 DNA sequence: TGTGCCAGCAGTTACTCTGGGACAGGGGGCAATCAGCCCCAGCATTTT.

This chain connects TRBV10-1 to TRBJ1-3; no firm D call. V shed 6 bases and J shed 0 bases, with 6 bases lying between them. Germline V gives CDR1 WNHNN, CDR2 SYGVQD (reference sequence). The CDR3 extends over 13 amino acids. CDR3 nucleotides: TGCGCCAGCAGCCAGAGCTCTGGAAACACCATATATTTT. This translates into CASSQSSGNTIYF.

The gene calls are TRBV11-2 and TRBJ2-5; TRBD1 matches at 7 bases. CDR1 and CDR2 (germline): SGHAT, FQNNGV. The CDR3 is made up of 16 amino acids. The V and J ends lost 3 bases and 1 base, in that order; junction bases with no gene match: 8. The CDR3 reads CASSFRRRQGQETQYF. The DNA for the CDR3 is TGTGCCAGCAGCTTTCGTCGTCGACAGGGCCAAGAGACCCAGTACTTC.

This chain links TRBV6-1 with TRBJ1-5; the match to TRBD1 covers 8 bases. The CDR3 covers 14 residues. Germline lookup yields CDR1 MNHNS and CDR2 SASEGT. V lost 6 bases and J lost 6; bases outside the gene matches: 7. The CDR3 DNA is TGTGCCAGCAGCCCTACAGGGGGGGGTCAGCCCCAGCATTTT. Protein sequence: CASSPTGGGQPQHF.

CDR3 residues: CASKDGGTVTDTQYF. CDR3 nucleotides: TGTGCCAGCAAGGACGGGGGCACGGTTACAGATACGCAGTATTTT. The chain recombines TRBV5-4 with TRBJ2-3, with D tentatively TRBD1 or TRBD2 (6 bases each). The V end was cut by 6 bases, the J end by 3 bases, with 17 bases between. Germline V gene lookup returns CDR1 SGHNT and CDR2 YYREEE (reference sequence). The CDR3 spans 15 residues. Full variable domain (rest looked up from reference TRBV5-4 and TRBJ2-3): ETGVTQSPTHLIKTRGQQVTLRCSSQSGHNTVSWYQQALGQGPQFIFQYYREEENGRGNFPPRFSGLQFPNYSSELNVNALELDDSALYLCASKDGGTVTDTQYFGPGTRLTVL.

The rearrangement uses TRBV4-1 and TRBJ2-5; 10 bases match TRBD1. V lost 3 bases and J lost 5; bases outside the gene matches: 6. The CDR3 extends over 15 amino acids. Germline lookup yields CDR1 MGHRA and CDR2 YSYEKL. The DNA of the CDR3 is TGCGCCAGCAGCCAGGGACAGGGGAGGGAGGAGACCCAGTACTTC. Its translation: CASSQGQGREETQYF.

This chain links TRBV30 with TRBJ2-5; 9 bases match TRBD2. This CDR3 comprises 13 residues. Germline CDR1 and CDR2: GTSNPN and SVGIG (reference sequence). The junction had 1 base not matched to a gene; V was cut back by 2 bases and J by 3 bases. The chain's CDR3 is CAWSRLAEETQYF. CDR3 bases: TGTGCCTGGAGTAGACTAGCGGAAGAGACCCAGTACTTC.